Listed here are 29 T cell receptor beta chains from one sample, sequenced in a study of cytomegalovirus exposure and HLA in healthy donors. Assay: immunoSEQ multiplex PCR; the TCRdb copy retains only in-frame clones and omits some. The data show 300,000 to 400,000 clones, with roughly 88% seen just once and approximately 0.96% held by the top ten. Sequencing was performed on PBMCs. The receptor set was obtained from a man aged 25-45 years in good health and CMV-seronegative.

This sequence joins TRBV2 and TRBJ2-3; 9 bases align to TRBD2. V dropped 11 bases and J dropped 6; count of bases not matched to a gene: 9. Looked up from germline, CDR1 is SNHLY and CDR2 is FYNNEI. CDR3 length: 13 residues. In nucleotides, the CDR3 is TGTGCCCCCGCGGGGGGGGAGACTGATACGCAGTATTTT. Its translation: CAPAGGETDTQYF.

V usage is TRBV13 and J usage is TRBJ1-1; D ambiguous. Trimming removed 5 bases at V and 4 bases at J, with 8 bases between. The CDR3 has 12 residues. Germline-derived CDR1 and CDR2 are PRHDT and FYEKMQ (reference sequence). The CDR3 here is CASSIRTTEAFF. The CDR3 nucleotides read TGTGCCAGCAGCATCAGAACCACTGAAGCTTTCTTT.

The sample holds one count of this clone. This chain connects TRBV6-5 to TRBJ2-7; the D is unclear. Germline V gives CDR1 MNHEY, CDR2 SVGAGI. The V end lost 5 bases, the J end lost 6 bases, and 20 bases lay between the germline ends. The CDR3 contains 15 residues. The CDR3 DNA follows: TGTGCCAGCAGTCGCGCGGTTCCACCATACCTCGAGCAGTACTTC. Translating gives CASSRAVPPYLEQYF.

V is TRBV6-5 and J is TRBJ2-7; TRBD1 matches 7 bases. Per germline, CDR1 MNHEY and CDR2 SVGAGI. The CDR3 is 16 residues long. The J segment lost 3 bases and the V segment lost 0 bases, leaving 8 bases of the junction unmatched. CDR3 loop: CASSYSSSGQSYEQYF. For the CDR3, the DNA is TGTGCCAGCAGTTACTCGAGTTCGGGACAGAGCTACGAGCAGTACTTC.

Here the CDR3 reads CASSHRTGDTEAFF. The CDR3 DNA reads as TGCGCCAGCAGCCACCGAACAGGGGACACTGAAGCTTTCTTT. This chain uses TRBV5-1 with TRBJ1-1, with 7 positions matching TRBD1. Germline V CDR1 and CDR2: SGHRS, YFSETQ. The CDR3 is 14 amino acids. The ends lost 4 bases at V and 3 bases at J; junction bases unmatched: 6.

The rearrangement uses TRBV6-5 and TRBJ1-4; perhaps TRBD1 as D (5 bases). CDR1 is MNHEY, CDR2 SVGAGI, per germline. V was trimmed by 4 bases and J by 0 bases, leaving 9 bases between them. The CDR3 runs 15 residues. The CDR3 sequence is CASSLTGATNEKLFF. Written as DNA, the CDR3 is TGTGCCAGCAGTTTGACGGGGGCAACTAATGAAAAACTGTTTTTT.

In DNA form, the CDR3 reads TGTGCCAGCAGCCCCCGGACAGGGGCAAACACTGAAGCTTTCTTT. This translates into CASSPRTGANTEAFF. This chain joins TRBV13 and TRBJ1-1, with TRBD1 matching 9 bases. J lost 2 bases, V lost 5 bases, and 6 bases had no gene match. Germline-derived CDR1 and CDR2 are PRHDT and FYEKMQ (reference sequence). The CDR3 has 15 residues.

The chain recombines TRBV30 with TRBJ2-3, with D possibly being TRBD2 (6 bases). V was pared by 0 bases and J by 4 bases, with 14 bases between. The CDR3 extends over 15 amino acids. CDR1 GTSNPN and CDR2 SVGIG come from the germline V gene (reference sequence). This chain's CDR3 is CAWSVGRGGSDTQYF. CDR3 sequence (DNA): TGTGCCTGGAGTGTAGGGCGGGGTGGGTCAGATACGCAGTATTTT.

This CDR3 is CASSPAGNSPLHF. The DNA of the CDR3 is TGCGCCAGCAGCCCCGCGGGAAATTCACCCCTCCACTTT. V gene TRBV10-1 combines with J gene TRBJ1-6; D is unclear. This CDR3 spans 13 amino acids. V shed 6 bases and J shed 7 bases, with 10 bases lying between them. Germline CDR1 WNHNN, CDR2 SYGVQD (reference sequence).

Only one count was recorded for this clone. The V gene is TRBV11-3, the J gene TRBJ2-2; D is uncertain. CDR3 size: 13 residues. Germline V gives CDR1 SGHNT, CDR2 YENEEA. Trimming took 7 bases from V and 4 from J, leaving 10 bases between them. The CDR3 protein is CASTPGSTGELFF. The CDR3 nucleotides are TGTGCCAGCACCCCCGGTAGCACCGGGGAGCTGTTTTTT.

V gene TRBV11-3 combines with J gene TRBJ2-5; 11 bases line up with TRBD2. There are 16 residues in the CDR3. J was trimmed by 5 bases and V by 1 base; bases with no gene match: 6. CDR1 is SGHNT, CDR2 YENEEA, per germline. CDR3 loop: CASSLASSGGIETQYF. The DNA for the CDR3 is TGTGCCAGCAGCTTAGCTTCTAGCGGGGGGATTGAGACCCAGTACTTC.

The chain carries TRBV7-8 and TRBJ2-3, with D maybe TRBD1 (6 bases). The CDR3 is made up of 14 amino acids. Germline V gives CDR1 SGHVS, CDR2 FQNEAQ. Trimming stripped 9 bases from V and 5 bases from J, with 18 bases between. The CDR3 sequence: CASEWYRVGDTQYF. The CDR3 DNA follows: TGTGCCAGTGAATGGTACAGGGTTGGAGATACGCAGTATTTT. The variable domain in full, completed from reference TRBV7-8 and TRBJ2-3, reads GAGVSQSPRYKVAKRGQDVALRCDPISGHVSLFWYQQALGQGPEFLTYFQNEAQLDKSGLPSDRFFAERPEGSVSTLKIQRTQQEDSAVYLCASEWYRVGDTQYFGPGTRLTVL.

The chain couples TRBV7-6 to TRBJ2-7; 8 positions agree with TRBD1. J gave up 7 bases and V 1 base, and 6 bases lay outside the gene matches. Germline loops: CDR1 SGHVS, CDR2 FNYEAQ. The CDR3 has 14 residues. The CDR3 is CASSLGAGGREQYF. CDR3 in DNA: TGTGCCAGCAGCTTAGGTGCAGGGGGCCGAGAGCAGTACTTC. The full variable domain, completed using reference TRBV7-6 and TRBJ2-7, is GAGVSQSPRYKVTKRGQDVALRCDPISGHVSLYWYRQALGQGPEFLTYFNYEAQQDKSGLPNDRFSAERPEGSISTLTIQRTEQRDSAMYRCASSLGAGGREQYFGPGTRLTVT.

This clone appeared a few times. The J gene is TRBJ1-2, the V gene TRBV6-5; D might be TRBD1 (6 bases). V lost 6 bases to trimming and J lost 4 bases, with 15 bases between them. The length of the CDR3 is 14 residues. CDR1 and CDR2 from the germline V gene are MNHEY and SVGAGI. The DNA for the CDR3 is TGTGCCAGCAGAGAGGGGGGGCCCCTCTATGGCTACACCTTC. Translating gives CASREGGPLYGYTF.

The chain employs TRBV10-3 and TRBJ1-2, with a tentative D call TRBD1 (5 bases). The CDR3 covers 13 residues. Trimming pared 2 bases from V and 4 bases from J, leaving 8 bases between. Germline values: CDR1 ENHRY, CDR2 SYGVKD. CDR3 region: CAISEGRGYGYTF. The DNA of the CDR3 is TGTGCCATCAGTGAGGGAAGGGGCTATGGCTACACCTTC.

This chain uses TRBV27 with TRBJ1-3; D call uncertain. Trimming took off 0 bases at V and 0 bases at J, with 6 bases between the two ends. The CDR3 is 15 amino acids. The germline V gene encodes CDR1 MNHEY and CDR2 SMNVEV (reference sequence). CDR3 nucleotide sequence: TGTGCCAGCAGTTTATCTGTCGGCTCTGGAAACACCATATATTTT. Protein: CASSLSVGSGNTIYF.

This clone has more than one count but fewer than ten. Within the sample, other DNA sequences also encode this same CDR3. The V call is TRBV27, the J call TRBJ1-2, with 8 bases that match TRBD1. This CDR3 region has 13 residues. Losses at the gene ends were 2 bases for V and 7 bases for J; bases not matched to a gene: 3. The V gene's germline CDR1 is MNHEY and CDR2 SMNVEV (reference sequence). For the CDR3, the DNA is TGTGCCAGCAGTTTACAGGGGGCGGGTGGCTACACCTTC. This codes for CASSLQGAGGYTF.

This clone was observed once. The genes are TRBV15 and TRBJ2-3, with 7 bases fitting TRBD1. Germline loops: CDR1 LNHNV, CDR2 YYDKDF (reference sequence). V was clipped by 3 bases and J by 1 base; unmatched bases: 7. The CDR3 spans 16 residues. The CDR3 sequence is CATSSGRTGGTDTQYF. The CDR3 bases are TGTGCCACCAGCAGTGGCAGGACAGGAGGCACAGATACGCAGTATTTT.

CDR3 sequence (DNA): TGTGCCAGCAACTCGCCAGGGGAATTGACCGGGGAGCTGTTTTTT. It specifies CASNSPGELTGELFF. The chain recombines TRBV6-5 with TRBJ2-2; D is perhaps TRBD1 (6 bases). Germline-derived CDR1 and CDR2 are MNHEY and SVGAGI. The CDR3 extends over 15 amino acids. Trimming left V 7 bases short and J 5 bases short, with 17 bases between.

This rearrangement joins TRBV6-1 to TRBJ2-7; TRBD2 agrees at 7 bases. This CDR3 has 15 amino acids. Germline trimming cut 1 base from V and 0 bases from J; bases unmatched to any gene: 3. The germline CDR1 and CDR2 sequences are MNHNS and SASEGT. The CDR3 DNA sequence: TGTGCCAGCAGTGAAGGGTGGGGGGGCTCCTACGAGCAGTACTTC. Its translation: CASSEGWGGSYEQYF.

The chain is built from TRBV18 and TRBJ2-3; maybe TRBD2 (5 bases). Germline CDR1 and CDR2: KGHSH and LQKENI. The CDR3 is made up of 16 amino acids. V gave up 2 bases and J gave up 5 bases, with 17 bases separating them. Here the CDR3 DNA reads TGTGCCAGCTCACCAACCTCCAATATACGGGGAGATACGCAGTATTTT. This translates into CASSPTSNIRGDTQYF.

The gene calls are TRBV7-9 and TRBJ2-1; 8 bases map to TRBD1. The CDR3 extends over 16 amino acids. CDR1 SEHNR and CDR2 FQNEAQ come from the germline V gene (reference sequence). Germline trimming cut 1 base from V and 8 bases from J; bases unmatched to any gene: 10. The CDR3 loop reads CASSLGGGQGSDEQFF. CDR3 DNA: TGTGCCAGCAGCTTAGGAGGTGGACAGGGATCCGATGAGCAGTTCTTC.

This chain joins TRBV4-1 and TRBJ2-7; D might be TRBD2 (6 bases). Trimming pared 4 bases from V and 2 bases from J, leaving 18 bases between. Germline V gene data show CDR1 as MGHRA and CDR2 as YSYEKL. The CDR3 runs to 16 residues. The CDR3 DNA reads TGCGCCAGCAGCCTGATCGCGGGACTCGCCGCCTACGAGCAGTACTTC. Its protein product is CASSLIAGLAAYEQYF.

The chain uses TRBV6-1 and TRBJ2-2; 11 positions match TRBD1. The CDR3 consists of 15 residues. Trimming cost V 6 bases and J 4 bases; bases outside gene matches: 4. In germline, CDR1 is MNHNS, CDR2 SASEGT. This chain's CDR3 is CASSRTGGLTGELFF. CDR3 coding DNA: TGTGCCAGCAGCCGGACAGGGGGCCTCACCGGGGAGCTGTTTTTT.

The rearrangement joins TRBV2 to TRBJ2-5; TRBD1 is a possible D gene (6 bases). V shed 8 bases and J shed 1 base, with 14 bases lying between them. This CDR3 is 14 amino acids long. Germline V lookup: CDR1 SNHLY, CDR2 FYNNEI. CDR3 coding DNA: TGTGCCAGCCGGCAGGGGACGTCCCAAGAGACCCAGTACTTC. This encodes CASRQGTSQETQYF. The whole variable domain, remainder taken from reference TRBV2 and TRBJ2-5, is EPEVTQTPSHQVTQMGQEVILRCVPISNHLYFYWYRQILGQKVEFLVSFYNNEISEKSEIFDDQFSVERPDGSNFTLKIRSTKLEDSAMYFCASRQGTSQETQYFGPGTRLLVL.

V is TRBV10-1 and J is TRBJ1-6; possible D gene TRBD1, 6 bases. This CDR3 has 16 amino acids. Trimming cost V 4 bases and J 6 bases, with 16 bases left between them. The germline CDR1 and CDR2 sequences are WNHNN and SYGVQD (reference sequence). CDR3 nucleotide sequence: TGCGCCAGCAGTGCGGTGGCAGGGGCAAGTAATTCACCCCTCCACTTT. This gives the protein CASSAVAGASNSPLHF.

CDR3 coding DNA: TGTGCCAGTAGTATATCAGGGGCCCTCCGGTATAGCAATCAGCCCCAGCATTTT. It yields the protein CASSISGALRYSNQPQHF. V and J are TRBV19 and TRBJ1-5; D may be TRBD1 (6 bases). V shed 2 bases and J shed 0 bases, with 17 bases lying between them. This CDR3 comprises 18 residues. CDR1 and CDR2 from the germline V gene are LNHDA and SQIVND (reference sequence). Using reference TRBV19 and TRBJ1-5 for the parts outside the CDR3, the full variable domain is DGGITQSPKYLFRKEGQNVTLSCEQNLNHDAMYWYRQDPGQGLRLIYYSQIVNDFQKGDIAEGYSVSREKKESFPLTVTSAQKNPTAFYLCASSISGALRYSNQPQHFGDGTRLSIL.

This clone rates as medium-sized. J is TRBJ1-3 and V is TRBV2; D gene unclear. Germline-derived CDR1 and CDR2 are SNHLY and FYNNEI. Deletions cut 6 bases from V and 0 bases from J, with 6 bases between. The CDR3 is 13 amino acids. The CDR3 loop is CASRRDSGNTIYF. For the CDR3, the DNA is TGTGCCAGCAGACGAGACTCTGGAAACACCATATATTTT.

The V call is TRBV21-1, the J call TRBJ1-6; the table assigns TRBD1, which was not confirmed against the DNA. TRBV21-1 is a known pseudogene. The CDR3 has 18 residues. CDR3 residues: CASSNTTGPSSYNSPLHF. The CDR3, as DNA: TGTGCCAGCAGCAACACGACAGGGCCCAGCTCCTATAATTCACCCCTCCACTTT.